A selection of T cell receptor beta chains follows, all from one sample in a study of cytomegalovirus exposure and HLA in healthy donors. TCRdb's copy holds only in-frame clones and misses some; the assay was immunoSEQ multiplex PCR. The specimen's table records tens of thousands of clones. Sequencing input: PBMCs. Every receptor here comes from a male donor in good health and CMV-seropositive. Both conserved end residues are part of each CDR3. Each record gives: J gene, V gene, D gene, CDR3 protein, CDR3 DNA. A D gene is named only where the DNA matches it firmly.

J: TRBJ1-1
V: TRBV7-2
D: TRBD1
CDR3: CASSLSQGLSTEAFF
DNA: TGTGCCAGCAGCTTATCACAGGGGTTGAGCACTGAAGCTTTCTTT

J: TRBJ1-1
V: TRBV5-4
D: TRBD1
CDR3: CASSSQGTNTEAFF
DNA: TGTGCCAGCAGCTCACAGGGGACGAACACTGAAGCTTTCTTT

J: TRBJ1-2
V: TRBV4-1
D: NA
CDR3: CASSQEQSNYGYTF
DNA: TGCGCCAGCAGCCAGGAGCAGTCTAACTATGGCTACACCTTC

J: TRBJ2-3
V: TRBV20-1
D: NA
CDR3: CSAYDSTTQYF
DNA: TGCAGTGCTTACGACTCAACTACGCAGTATTTT

J: TRBJ2-7
V: TRBV6-6
D: NA
CDR3: CASRPLERGLVEQYF
DNA: TGTGCCAGCAGACCACTGGAAAGAGGTCTCGTCGAGCAGTACTTC

J: TRBJ2-7
V: TRBV6-6
D: TRBD2
CDR3: CASKGPAGDWGQYF
DNA: TGTGCCAGCAAAGGGCCAGCGGGGGACTGGGGGCAGTACTTC

J: TRBJ2-7
V: TRBV4-2
D: NA
CDR3: CASSQGGLGSYEQYF
DNA: TGTGCCAGCAGCCAAGGAGGACTGGGCTCCTACGAGCAGTACTTC

J: TRBJ1-2
V: TRBV29-1
D: TRBD1
CDR3: CSALDRDRGSHGYTF
DNA: TGCAGCGCCCTGGACCGGGACAGGGGTTCGCATGGCTACACCTTC

J: TRBJ2-1
V: TRBV4-2
D: TRBD2
CDR3: CASSQQLAGDNEQFF
DNA: TGTGCCAGCAGCCAACAACTGGCGGGGGACAATGAGCAGTTCTTC

J: TRBJ2-7
V: TRBV19
D: TRBD1
CDR3: CASSEGQGFYEQYF
DNA: TGTGCCAGTAGTGAGGGACAGGGTTTCTACGAGCAGTACTTC

J: TRBJ1-1
V: TRBV5-1
D: NA
CDR3: CARSPDMGVNTEAFF
DNA: TGCGCCAGATCCCCGGATATGGGAGTGAACACTGAAGCTTTCTTT

J: TRBJ1-2
V: TRBV5-1
D: TRBD1
CDR3: CASSSTGEYNYGYTF
DNA: TGCGCCAGCAGCTCGACAGGGGAGTACAACTATGGCTACACCTTC

J: TRBJ1-1
V: TRBV5-1
D: NA
CDR3: CASSLNSMNTEAFF
DNA: TGCGCCAGCAGCTTAAACAGCATGAACACTGAAGCTTTCTTT

J: TRBJ2-7
V: TRBV5-1
D: NA
CDR3: CASSLGQGNEQYF
DNA: TGCGCCAGCAGCTTGGGCCAGGGGAACGAGCAGTACTTC

J: TRBJ2-6
V: TRBV5-6
D: NA
CDR3: CASSLGVSGANVLTF
DNA: TGTGCCAGCAGCTTGGGCGTCTCTGGGGCCAACGTCCTGACTTTC

J: TRBJ2-1
V: TRBV29-1
D: TRBD2
CDR3: CSPHPRTSMKEQFF
DNA: TGCAGCCCTCACCCACGGACTAGCATGAAAGAGCAGTTCTTC

J: TRBJ1-5
V: TRBV6-5
D: NA
CDR3: CASSSGLRNQPQHF
DNA: TGTGCCAGCAGTTCAGGCTTGCGCAATCAGCCCCAGCATTTT

J: TRBJ1-5
V: TRBV28
D: NA
CDR3: CASSLLDYSNQPQHF
DNA: TGTGCCAGCAGTTTACTGGACTATAGCAATCAGCCCCAGCATTTT

J: TRBJ2-1
V: TRBV11-3
D: TRBD2
CDR3: CASSPWGGGTNEQFF
DNA: TGTGCCAGCAGCCCCTGGGGCGGGGGTACCAATGAGCAGTTCTTC

J: TRBJ1-2
V: TRBV2
D: NA
CDR3: CASSYVRDNYGYTF
DNA: TGTGCCAGCAGTTACGTCAGGGATAACTATGGCTACACCTTC

J: TRBJ2-3
V: TRBV29-1
D: TRBD2
CDR3: CSVEDWDTSGLATDTQYF
DNA: TGCAGCGTTGAAGATTGGGACACTTCGGGACTAGCGACAGATACGCAGTATTTT

J: TRBJ2-5
V: TRBV30
D: NA
CDR3: CAWSPGVVETQYF
DNA: TGTGCCTGGAGTCCGGGAGTGGTGGAGACCCAGTACTTC